These 17 T cell receptor beta chains were all obtained from the same sample, sequenced in a study of identical twins' blood T cells. TCRdb re-called the 5' RACE reads with MiXCR, one entry per CDR3 protein. The sample holds around 380,000 distinct CDR3 sequences; over 25% are singletons and the top ten take about 6%. Input material: PBMCs. These TCRs come from a woman between 18 and 50 years old in good health.

This clonotype occurred a few times. The chain combines TRBV5-1 with TRBJ1-5; no reliable D call. Germline V gene sequence: CDR1 SGHRS, CDR2 YFSETQ. V lost 4 bases to trimming and J lost 0 bases, with 11 bases between them. This CDR3 has 15 amino acids. CDR3 loop: CASSMDGDSNQPQHF. The CDR3 DNA reads TGCGCCAGCAGCATGGACGGAGATAGCAATCAGCCCCAGCATTTT.

The chain recombines TRBV19 with TRBJ1-5; D unclear. The V end lost 2 bases, the J end lost 6 bases, and 5 bases lay between the germline ends. CDR3 length: 12 amino acids. Germline-derived CDR1 and CDR2 are LNHDA and SQIVND (reference sequence). The CDR3 DNA reads TGTGCCAGTAGTATACTACTTCAGCCCCAGCATTTT. This codes for CASSILLQPQHF.

A few counts support this clonotype. V gene TRBV6-2 or TRBV6-3 combines with J gene TRBJ2-2; D is undetermined. Germline-derived CDR1 and CDR2 are MNHEY and SVGEGT. CDR3 size: 11 residues. V lost 6 bases to trimming and J lost 8 bases, with 7 bases between them. This CDR3 reads CASSSVGELFF. CDR3 nucleotides: TGTGCCAGCAGCTCCGTAGGGGAGCTGTTTTTT.

This chain links TRBV20-1 with TRBJ2-2; D gene unclear. V lost 0 bases and J 7 bases, leaving 12 bases between the germline ends. Germline V gene data show CDR1 as DFQATT and CDR2 as SNEGSKA (reference sequence). The CDR3 contains 14 residues. The CDR3 sequence: CSARDQGFDGELFF. The CDR3 DNA is TGCAGTGCTAGAGATCAAGGGTTCGACGGGGAGCTGTTTTTT.

This clonotype was counted at least ten times. The CDR3 reads CSAWDIDTGELFF. CDR3 DNA: TGCAGCGCCTGGGACATTGACACCGGGGAGCTGTTTTTT. The V gene is TRBV29-1, the J gene TRBJ2-2; maybe TRBD1 (6 bases). There are 13 residues in the CDR3. The V gene's germline CDR1 is SQVTM and CDR2 ANQGSEA. V was trimmed by 7 bases and J by 3 bases, leaving 12 bases between them.

The J gene is TRBJ1-1, the V gene TRBV27, with D uncertain. The CDR3 contains 16 residues. Trimming left V 5 bases short and J 0 bases short, with 16 bases between. Germline values: CDR1 MNHEY, CDR2 SMNVEV (reference sequence). The DNA of the CDR3 is TGTGCCAGCAGTCCATCCCCCCAGAAAATGAACACTGAAGCTTTCTTT. This gives the protein CASSPSPQKMNTEAFF.

This clonotype has more than one count but fewer than ten. The genes are TRBV3-1 and TRBJ2-2; the match to TRBD2 covers 14 bases. The CDR3 runs 16 residues. Germline V lookup: CDR1 LGHDT, CDR2 YNNKEL (reference sequence). The J segment lost 4 bases and the V segment lost 4 bases, leaving 2 bases of the junction unmatched. The CDR3 loop reads CASSPGLAGATGELFF. The CDR3 nucleotides read TGTGCCAGCAGCCCGGGACTAGCGGGAGCCACCGGGGAGCTGTTTTTT.

This clonotype was counted a few times. The chain recombines TRBV6-2 or TRBV6-3 with TRBJ1-1; 8 positions match TRBD1. CDR3 length: 13 amino acids. In germline, CDR1 is MNHEY, CDR2 SVGEGT. V lost 5 bases, J lost 6 bases, and 5 bases stayed unmatched. The CDR3 loop is CASSGQGKAEAFF. CDR3 DNA: TGTGCCAGCAGTGGACAGGGAAAAGCTGAAGCTTTCTTT.

V is TRBV27 and J is TRBJ2-7, with D possibly TRBD2 on 5 matching bases. The CDR3 contains 18 residues. V was clipped by 4 bases and J by 0 bases, with 22 bases between them. Germline V gene data show CDR1 as MNHEY and CDR2 as SMNVEV (reference sequence). As DNA, the CDR3 is TGTGCCAGCAGTTCCAAACCTTCATCTAGCTTGAACTCCTACGAGCAGTACTTC. Residues: CASSSKPSSSLNSYEQYF.

This clonotype was recorded many times. The V gene is TRBV2, the J gene TRBJ1-6; D is unclear. V gave up 6 bases and J gave up 7 bases, with 10 bases separating them. There are 13 residues in the CDR3. Germline-derived CDR1 and CDR2 are SNHLY and FYNNEI. The CDR3 DNA is TGTGCCAGCAGCGGCCTTCCAAATTCACCCCTCCACTTT. It yields the protein CASSGLPNSPLHF.

V and J are TRBV12-3 or TRBV12-4 and TRBJ1-1; possible D gene TRBD1, 5 bases. This CDR3 contains 13 residues. Trimming cost V 7 bases and J 4 bases, with 13 bases left between them. The CDR3 DNA reads as TGTGCCAGCACCCTGGGGAGGGGCACTGAAGCTTTCTTT. The encoded protein is CASTLGRGTEAFF.

The chain combines TRBV2 with TRBJ2-5; 7 nucleotides align to TRBD1. With V trimmed by 6 bases and J by 4 bases, 11 bases remained unmatched. Germline assignment: CDR1 SNHLY and CDR2 FYNNEI. The CDR3 covers 15 residues. The CDR3 spells CASRTGFRSSETQYF. DNA for the CDR3: TGTGCCAGCAGGACAGGGTTCAGGAGCTCAGAGACCCAGTACTTC.

The V gene is TRBV5-1, the J gene TRBJ1-1; D remains ambiguous. The V end lost 4 bases, the J end lost 5 bases, and 15 bases lay between the germline ends. The germline V gene has CDR1 SGHRS and CDR2 YFSETQ. CDR3 size: 14 residues. Here the CDR3 reads CASSADTLGTEAFF. Written as DNA, the CDR3 is TGCGCCAGCAGCGCAGACACCCTGGGGACTGAAGCTTTCTTT.

Concerning this clonotype itself: Sequence at one end of the junction differs from germline and may be a read error. The chain is built from TRBV9 and TRBJ1-3; D is unclear. In germline, CDR1 is SGDLS, CDR2 YYNGEE. This CDR3 has 14 amino acids. Here the CDR3 reads CASSASGSGNTVYF. The CDR3 nucleotides are TGTGCCAGCAGCGCTTCAGGTTCTGGAAACACCGTATATTTT.

This sequence joins TRBV4-1 and TRBJ2-2, with D unclear. CDR1 and CDR2 from the germline V gene are MGHRA and YSYEKL. This CDR3 is built from 16 residues. Trimming shortened V by 1 base and J by 1 base, and 10 bases separated the two germline ends. The CDR3 loop reads CASSQVSVGNTGELFF. The CDR3 DNA is TGCGCCAGCAGCCAAGTCTCCGTGGGGAACACCGGGGAGCTGTTTTTT.

The gene calls are TRBV11-3 and TRBJ2-3; 8 nucleotides align to TRBD2. V dropped 5 bases and J dropped 1; count of bases not matched to a gene: 8. CDR1 and CDR2 from the germline V gene are SGHNT and YENEEA. This CDR3 is 16 amino acids long. In nucleotides, the CDR3 is TGTGCCAGCAGCCCCGACGGGGGGGCTGGCACAGATACGCAGTATTTT. It translates to CASSPDGGAGTDTQYF.

The table lists this clonotype with a few counts. This chain connects TRBV7-6 to TRBJ1-1, with D tentatively TRBD1 (5 bases). CDR1 SGHVS and CDR2 FNYEAQ come from the germline V gene. V was cut by 1 base and J by 4 bases, with 10 bases left in between. The length of the CDR3 is 14 residues. CDR3 protein: CASSLDYGGTEAFF. The CDR3, as DNA: TGTGCCAGCAGCTTAGATTACGGGGGCACTGAAGCTTTCTTT.